Below are 22 T cell receptor beta chains sequenced from a single sample in a study of graft-versus-host responses after intestinal transplantation. Sequencing used immunoSEQ multiplex PCR; TCRdb keeps in-frame clones, though not all of them. The data hold roughly 110,000 clones, with about 91% observed a single time. Their antigens remain unidentified. The sample in question was unstimulated CD4+ T cells sorted from spleen or lymph node cells, obtained before transplant. These TCRs come from a human donor who was the organ donor for an intestinal transplant.

The chain combines TRBV6-5 with TRBJ1-1; D gene ambiguous. This CDR3 has 14 amino acids. V was cut by 8 bases and J by 1 base, with 14 bases left in between. Germline V lookup: CDR1 MNHEY, CDR2 SVGAGI. CDR3 in DNA: TGTGCCAGCCTTCGATCTAGGGCGAACACTGAAGCTTTCTTT. It yields the protein CASLRSRANTEAFF.

The rearrangement joins TRBV18 to TRBJ1-2; D gene unclear. V lost 0 bases and J lost 3, with 8 bases in between. CDR1 is KGHSH, CDR2 LQKENI, per germline. The CDR3 spans 14 residues. CDR3 nucleotides: TGTGCCAGCTCACCACCGAGCCTAGACTATGGCTACACCTTC. Translation: CASSPPSLDYGYTF.

V and J are TRBV7-6 and TRBJ1-1; a weak D match, TRBD1 (5 bases). Trimming removed 3 bases at V and 4 bases at J, with 15 bases between. The germline V gene has CDR1 SGHVS and CDR2 FNYEAQ. The CDR3 is 15 residues long. The CDR3 region is CASSFPRGSTTEAFF. The CDR3 bases are TGTGCCAGCAGCTTCCCGAGGGGATCGACCACTGAAGCTTTCTTT.

The rearrangement joins TRBV5-1 to TRBJ1-1; D is undetermined. The germline V and J ends were trimmed by 2 bases and 1 base, with 6 bases remaining between them. The CDR3 runs to 13 residues. In germline, CDR1 is SGHRS, CDR2 YFSETQ. The CDR3 sequence is CASSFKGNTEAFF. The CDR3 region has the DNA TGCGCCAGCAGCTTTAAGGGGAACACTGAAGCTTTCTTT. The whole variable domain, remainder taken from reference TRBV5-1 and TRBJ1-1, is KAGVTQTPRYLIKTRGQQVTLSCSPISGHRSVSWYQQTPGQGLQFLFEYFSETQRNKGNFPGRFSGRQFSNSRSEMNVSTLELGDSALYLCASSFKGNTEAFFGQGTRLTVV.

V is TRBV19 and J is TRBJ1-5; TRBD1 is a possible D gene (5 bases). V lost 1 base to trimming and J lost 4 bases, with 14 bases between them. The germline V gene has CDR1 LNHDA and CDR2 SQIVND (reference sequence). The CDR3 has 16 amino acids. The CDR3 sequence is CASSIAGRGRNQPQHF. For the CDR3, the DNA is TGTGCCAGTAGTATAGCTGGTAGGGGTAGGAATCAGCCCCAGCATTTT. The entire variable domain, with the rest obtained from reference TRBV19 and TRBJ1-5, is as follows: DGGITQSPKYLFRKEGQNVTLSCEQNLNHDAMYWYRQDPGQGLRLIYYSQIVNDFQKGDIAEGYSVSREKKESFPLTVTSAQKNPTAFYLCASSIAGRGRNQPQHFGDGTRLSIL.

J is TRBJ2-7 and V is TRBV6-5; 10 bases align to TRBD2. The J segment lost 3 bases and the V segment lost 5 bases, leaving 7 bases of the junction unmatched. Germline lookup yields CDR1 MNHEY and CDR2 SVGAGI. The CDR3 is 15 residues long. The CDR3 DNA sequence: TGTGCCAGCAGTGGGGGAGCGGGAGGGCACTACGAGCAGTACTTC. This gives the protein CASSGGAGGHYEQYF.

V usage is TRBV6-5 and J usage is TRBJ1-1, with D tentatively TRBD1 (6 bases). The germline gives CDR1 MNHEY, CDR2 SVGAGI. The CDR3 runs to 12 residues. Trimming left V 4 bases short and J 6 bases short, with 9 bases between. The CDR3 is CASSLGQSEAFF. As DNA, the CDR3 is TGTGCCAGCAGTTTGGGACAATCTGAAGCTTTCTTT.

The rearrangement links TRBV7-9 to TRBJ2-3, with TRBD2 matching over 7 bases. J lost 6 bases, V lost 5 bases, and 11 bases had no gene match. Germline-derived CDR1 and CDR2 are SEHNR and FQNEAQ (reference sequence). This CDR3 comprises 15 residues. This CDR3 is CASSRRDYDYDTQYF. The DNA for the CDR3 is TGTGCCAGCAGCCGCCGGGACTACGATTACGATACGCAGTATTTT.

V is TRBV19 and J is TRBJ2-6, with D possibly matching TRBD1 (5 bases). The V gene's germline CDR1 is LNHDA and CDR2 SQIVND (reference sequence). The V end was cut by 3 bases, the J end by 5 bases, with 8 bases between. The CDR3 covers 14 residues. The CDR3, as DNA: TGTGCCAGTAGTATTCAGGGCTGGGCCAACGTCCTGACTTTC. Translating gives CASSIQGWANVLTF.

V and J are TRBV5-6 and TRBJ1-4; D is uncertain. Looked up from germline, CDR1 is SGHDT and CDR2 is YYEEEE. The CDR3 has 11 residues. Trimming removed 4 bases from V and 4 bases from J, with 2 bases in between. In DNA form, the CDR3 reads TGTGCCAGCAGCCGTAATGAAAAACTGTTTTTT. This sequence encodes CASSRNEKLFF.

The gene calls are TRBV10-3 and TRBJ1-1; perhaps TRBD1 as D (5 bases). The V gene's germline CDR1 is ENHRY and CDR2 SYGVKD. V was shortened by 2 bases and J by 1 base, with 11 bases between the two germline ends. The CDR3 covers 15 residues. CDR3 bases: TGTGCCATCAGTGAGGGGACGGCCGGGAACACTGAAGCTTTCTTT. Encoded protein: CAISEGTAGNTEAFF.

The chain employs TRBV6-1 and TRBJ2-7, with TRBD2 identical over 12 bases. This CDR3 contains 15 residues. CDR1 is MNHNS and CDR2 is SASEGT in the germline V gene. The ends lost 6 bases at V and 4 bases at J; junction bases unmatched: 7. As DNA, the CDR3 is TGTGCCAGCAGATTCCTAGCGGGGGGGCCTTACGAGCAGTACTTC. Its protein product is CASRFLAGGPYEQYF.

A word on this clone: The same CDR3 is also encoded by other DNA sequences in this sample. V gene TRBV5-4 combines with J gene TRBJ1-5; D unclear. Germline CDR1 reads SGHNT; CDR2 reads YYREEE (reference sequence). The CDR3 loop spans 13 amino acids. Between the trimmed V and J ends, which lost 3 bases and 4 bases, there was a span of 8 bases. In DNA form, the CDR3 reads TGTGCCAGCAGCTACGGACCGAATCAGCCCCAGCATTTT. Translated: CASSYGPNQPQHF.

This rearrangement joins TRBV2 to TRBJ2-3; D unclear. CDR1 and CDR2 (germline): SNHLY, FYNNEI. The length of the CDR3 is 9 residues. The ends were cut back, 7 bases at V and 4 bases at J, with 0 bases in the middle. The CDR3: CASTDTQYF. CDR3 bases: TGTGCCAGCACAGATACGCAGTATTTT.

The rearrangement links TRBV2 to TRBJ2-7; D gene ambiguous. V lost 6 bases to trimming and J lost 2 bases, with 8 bases between them. This CDR3 spans 12 amino acids. Looked up from germline, CDR1 is SNHLY and CDR2 is FYNNEI. For the CDR3, the DNA is TGTGCCAGCAGAGCCGGAGCCTACGAGCAGTACTTC. It translates to CASRAGAYEQYF.

V gene TRBV11-2 combines with J gene TRBJ2-3, with 8 bases lining up with TRBD1. V dropped 5 bases and J dropped 1; count of bases not matched to a gene: 8. The germline gives CDR1 SGHAT, CDR2 FQNNGV. The CDR3 spans 16 residues. The CDR3 nucleotides read TGTGCCAGCAGCGTAATAACGGGACAGGGCACAGATACGCAGTATTTT. Protein: CASSVITGQGTDTQYF.

The chain combines TRBV7-2 with TRBJ2-7; D remains ambiguous. The CDR3 totals 15 residues. Germline V gene data show CDR1 as SGHTA and CDR2 as FQGNSA. V was clipped by 6 bases and J by 5 bases, with 20 bases between them. In nucleotides, the CDR3 is TGTGCCAGCAGGTTTCCCTATCTAGAATCCCACGAGCAGTACTTC. Its translation is CASRFPYLESHEQYF.

A few counts support this clone. The rearrangement uses TRBV5-4 and TRBJ2-1, with D perhaps matching TRBD2 (6 bases). From germline, CDR1 is SGHNT and CDR2 YYREEE (reference sequence). V was cut by 4 bases and J by 9 bases, with 8 bases left in between. This CDR3 has 11 residues. CDR3 nucleotide sequence: TGTGCCAGCAGCGGGACTGGTGAGCAGTTCTTC. Protein sequence: CASSGTGEQFF.

This rearrangement joins TRBV5-4 to TRBJ1-3; no clear D gene. V lost 4 bases and J 5 bases, leaving 13 bases between the germline ends. The germline gives CDR1 SGHNT, CDR2 YYREEE (reference sequence). The CDR3 extends over 14 amino acids. The chain's CDR3 is CASSAGQSRNTIYF. Written as DNA, the CDR3 is TGTGCCAGCAGCGCCGGGCAATCAAGAAACACCATATATTTT.

V gene TRBV18 combines with J gene TRBJ2-3, with D hard to call. Trimming removed 3 bases at V and 2 bases at J, with 3 bases between. The germline V gene encodes CDR1 KGHSH and CDR2 LQKENI. The CDR3 contains 12 residues. The DNA for the CDR3 is TGTGCCAGCTCACCGGACACAGATACGCAGTATTTT. This gives the protein CASSPDTDTQYF.

V usage is TRBV6-1 and J usage is TRBJ1-5; perhaps TRBD1 as D (6 bases). V was clipped by 8 bases and J by 1 base, with 12 bases between them. The CDR3 length is 14 residues. Per the germline V gene, CDR1 is MNHNS and CDR2 is SASEGT. CDR3 nucleotide sequence: TGTGCCAGCTCGATGGGGGCCAGCAATCAGCCCCAGCATTTT. Protein: CASSMGASNQPQHF.

V is TRBV5-1 and J is TRBJ1-2, with TRBD1 identical over 7 bases. V dropped 4 bases and J dropped 6; count of bases not matched to a gene: 6. The CDR3 consists of 13 residues. CDR1 is SGHRS, CDR2 YFSETQ, per germline. The DNA of the CDR3 is TGCGCCAGCAGCCCGCAGGGGGGCCATGGCTACACCTTC. Protein: CASSPQGGHGYTF.